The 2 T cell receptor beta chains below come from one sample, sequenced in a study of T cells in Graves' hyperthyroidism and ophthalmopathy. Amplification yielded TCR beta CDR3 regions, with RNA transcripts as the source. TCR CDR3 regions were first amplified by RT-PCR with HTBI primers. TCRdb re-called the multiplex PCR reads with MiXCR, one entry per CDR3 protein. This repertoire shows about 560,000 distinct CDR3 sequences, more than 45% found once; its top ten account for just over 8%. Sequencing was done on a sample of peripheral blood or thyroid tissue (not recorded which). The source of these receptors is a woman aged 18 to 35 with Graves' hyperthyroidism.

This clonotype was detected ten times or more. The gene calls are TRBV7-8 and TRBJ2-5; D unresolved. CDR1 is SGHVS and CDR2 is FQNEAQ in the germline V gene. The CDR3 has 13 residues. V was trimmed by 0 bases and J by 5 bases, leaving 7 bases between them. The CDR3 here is CASSLASVETQYF. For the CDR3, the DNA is TGTGCCAGCAGCTTAGCCTCTGTTGAGACCCAGTACTTC.

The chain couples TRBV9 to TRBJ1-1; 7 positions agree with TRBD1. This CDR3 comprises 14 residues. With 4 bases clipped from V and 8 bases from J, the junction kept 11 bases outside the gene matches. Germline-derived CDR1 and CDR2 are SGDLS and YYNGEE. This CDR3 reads CASSTQGGGPEAFF. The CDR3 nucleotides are TGTGCCAGCAGCACCCAGGGGGGGGGGCCCGAAGCTTTCTTT.